This T cell receptor beta chain derives from a study of early stage breast cancer tumors. Findings and limits, study-wide: Enriched TCRB sequences shared across patients were mostly commonly generated sequences. In about 90% of the 16 patients, blood comparison separated tumor from normal breast.

Concerning this clone itself: Its specificity is unknown.

Germline V gives CDR1 PRHDT, CDR2 FYEKMQ (reference sequence). The V end was cut by 5 bases, the J end by 7 bases, with 14 bases between. This CDR3 spans 13 amino acids. Profiled with immunoSEQ multiplex PCR; TCRdb holds only in-frame clones, not every one. Altogether about 29,000 clones are present, approximately 84% being singletons, with the ten largest covering 9% to 9.5%. This clonotype originated in a person aged 45-60 years with breast cancer. The chain joins TRBV13 to TRBJ1-1, with no clear D. The sequenced material came from blood. CDR3 nucleotide sequence: TGTGCCAGCAGCCCCTACACGGCGGGTGAAGCTTTCTTT. It yields the protein CASSPYTAGEAFF.